A single sample gave rise to the 10 T cell receptor beta chains below, sequenced in a study of blood T cell repertoires in COVID-19. Measured with immunoSEQ multiplex PCR; TCRdb has only the in-frame clones, and not every one. The sample has around 190,000 clones, 84% seen once. The sample consisted of peripheral blood. Source of these receptors: a human donor in a cohort sampled during active COVID-19.

The genes are TRBV7-2 and TRBJ2-4; D is uncertain. Germline assignment: CDR1 SGHTA and CDR2 FQGNSA. The V end was cut by 2 bases, the J end by 0 bases, with 5 bases between. The CDR3 consists of 14 residues. The CDR3 spells CASSLLLAKNIQYF. The CDR3 region has the DNA TGTGCCAGCAGCTTACTTTTAGCCAAAAACATTCAGTACTTC.

The count of this clone is one. The rearrangement joins TRBV5-1 to TRBJ1-1; D is perhaps TRBD1 (6 bases). The ends were cut back, 4 bases at V and 1 base at J, with 17 bases in the middle. The CDR3 extends over 16 amino acids. Germline assignment: CDR1 SGHRS and CDR2 YFSETQ. The CDR3 DNA follows: TGCGCCAGCAGCCTCCGAGGCGGGGGCACGAACACTGAAGCTTTCTTT. It encodes CASSLRGGGTNTEAFF.

This chain joins TRBV6-1 and TRBJ2-7; TRBD2 agrees at 7 bases. This CDR3 has 15 amino acids. Germline V gene data show CDR1 as MNHNS and CDR2 as SASEGT. V lost 2 bases to trimming and J lost 3 bases; unmatched junction nucleotides: 7. CDR3 amino acids: CASSELGRGDYEQYF. CDR3 nucleotides: TGTGCCAGCAGTGAATTGGGGAGGGGTGACTACGAGCAGTACTTC.

The chain carries TRBV18 and TRBJ1-6, with D perhaps TRBD1 (6 bases). V was clipped by 4 bases and J by 8 bases, with 15 bases between them. This CDR3 comprises 15 residues. The germline V gene encodes CDR1 KGHSH and CDR2 LQKENI. The CDR3 nucleotides are TGTGCCAGCTCACATAGTCGACAGGAGGATTCACCCCTCCACTTT. It encodes CASSHSRQEDSPLHF.

The rearrangement links TRBV6-5 to TRBJ2-3; 10 bases agree with TRBD2. After removal of 2 bases from V and 5 bases from J, the junction contained 1 base not matched to a gene. The CDR3 runs to 14 residues. Germline CDR1 MNHEY, CDR2 SVGAGI. The CDR3 sequence: CASSYRLAGDTQYF. In nucleotides, the CDR3 is TGTGCCAGCAGTTACAGACTAGCGGGAGATACGCAGTATTTT.

The chain carries TRBV6-4 and TRBJ2-2; D is possibly TRBD2 (6 bases). CDR1 is MRHNA, CDR2 SNTAGT, per germline. V lost 3 bases and J lost 6, with 11 bases in between. The CDR3 runs to 14 residues. The CDR3 loop reads CASSEGGAAGELFF. CDR3 nucleotides: TGTGCCAGCAGTGAAGGAGGGGCCGCCGGGGAGCTGTTTTTT.

The genes are TRBV6-5 and TRBJ2-5, with a possible D match to TRBD2 (6 bases). The V gene's germline CDR1 is MNHEY and CDR2 SVGAGI. CDR3 length: 15 amino acids. Trimming took 7 bases from V and 5 from J, leaving 20 bases between them. CDR3 sequence: CASTGGDLGKETQYF. The CDR3 DNA follows: TGTGCCAGCACCGGCGGGGACCTCGGAAAGGAGACCCAGTACTTC.

J is TRBJ2-7 and V is TRBV7-8; 13 bases agree with TRBD2. CDR1 and CDR2 from the germline V gene are SGHVS and FQNEAQ. The junction had 11 bases not matched to a gene; V was cut back by 7 bases and J by 2 bases. The CDR3 has 17 amino acids. CDR3 protein: CASTRTSGGQITYEQYF. CDR3 coding DNA: TGTGCCAGCACCCGGACTAGCGGGGGACAAATTACCTACGAGCAGTACTTC.

The chain links TRBV27 to TRBJ1-1, with D unresolved. Looked up from germline, CDR1 is MNHEY and CDR2 is SMNVEV (reference sequence). Trimming left V 0 bases short and J 0 bases short, with 8 bases between. This CDR3 is built from 15 residues. The DNA for the CDR3 is TGTGCCAGCAGTTTATCGGGCAACCTGAACACTGAAGCTTTCTTT. This encodes CASSLSGNLNTEAFF.

This chain joins TRBV5-1 and TRBJ2-7, with D perhaps TRBD2 (7 bases). There are 15 residues in the CDR3. The V gene lost 0 bases and the J gene lost 2 bases, with 12 bases spanning the gap. Per germline, CDR1 SGHRS and CDR2 YFSETQ. CDR3 amino acids: CASSLDEGGPYEQYF. The CDR3 bases are TGCGCCAGCAGCTTGGATGAGGGGGGGCCCTACGAGCAGTACTTC. Filled out from reference TRBV5-1 and TRBJ2-7, the complete variable domain reads KAGVTQTPRYLIKTRGQQVTLSCSPISGHRSVSWYQQTPGQGLQFLFEYFSETQRNKGNFPGRFSGRQFSNSRSEMNVSTLELGDSALYLCASSLDEGGPYEQYFGPGTRLTVT.